The clone carrying this TCR beta chain turned up a few times. Its antigen is not identified. Semi-nested PCR with Nested Universal Primer A followed constant-region reverse priming of full-length variable regions. TCRdb reprocessed the 5' RACE reads via MiXCR and lists one record per CDR3 protein. This sample yields more than 55,000 distinct CDR3 sequences, of which around 20% are seen a single time; 3.2% belongs to the top ten. CDR1 is SQVTM, CDR2 ANQGSEA, per germline. CDR3 size: 13 residues. V was cut by 6 bases and J by 5 bases, with 16 bases left in between. Cells sorted as Tregs were CD4+, CD25+ and CD127-/low. The study, taken as a whole, reports: Whole repertoires were not studied in the larger cohort, only one V-J beta rearrangement. Greatest tumor Treg TCR overlap was with tumor naive CD4+ cells. The TCR gene usage of tumor memory CD4+ T cells clustered together with blood and lymph node memory CD4+ cells and with lymph node naive CD4+ cells.

The receptor was isolated from a female donor with breast cancer. Source material: tumor-infiltrating Tregs sorted from the breast tumor. This sequence joins TRBV29-1 and TRBJ1-2; D not resolved. The CDR3 nucleotides read TGCAGCGTGACCCCGGGAGTAGAGTATGGCTACACCTTC. It yields the protein CSVTPGVEYGYTF.